This T cell receptor (beta chain) was profiled in a study of cytomegalovirus exposure and HLA in healthy donors. Donors were nominally healthy when sampled, though unrecorded immune exposures were likely. Trimming stripped 3 bases from V and 4 bases from J, with 19 bases between. The CDR3 is 17 residues long. CDR1 and CDR2 (germline): MNHEY, SMNVEV (reference sequence). General study points: Certain indistinguishable V segments, among them TRBV6-2 and TRBV6-3, were excluded. Association with HLA alleles at 0.05 false discovery rate was found for approximately 18,000 TCR beta sequences in a later analysis.

Both 60 Vbeta primers and 13 Jbeta primers went into the PCR. Sequenced by immunoSEQ multiplex PCR; TCRdb stores in-frame clones only, minus some. The data show about 190,000 clones, with roughly four fifths seen just once and about 3% held by the top ten. With respect to this clone: The antigen is not known.

This clonotype was obtained from a woman aged 25 to 39 in good health and CMV-seropositive. The rearrangement uses TRBV27 and TRBJ2-1, with a weak D call TRBD2 (6 bases). Sequencing was done on a sample of PBMCs. Written as DNA, the CDR3 is TGTGCCAGCAGTTTTCTCATCCCCGCGGGGACTTACAATGAGCAGTTCTTC. Residues: CASSFLIPAGTYNEQFF.